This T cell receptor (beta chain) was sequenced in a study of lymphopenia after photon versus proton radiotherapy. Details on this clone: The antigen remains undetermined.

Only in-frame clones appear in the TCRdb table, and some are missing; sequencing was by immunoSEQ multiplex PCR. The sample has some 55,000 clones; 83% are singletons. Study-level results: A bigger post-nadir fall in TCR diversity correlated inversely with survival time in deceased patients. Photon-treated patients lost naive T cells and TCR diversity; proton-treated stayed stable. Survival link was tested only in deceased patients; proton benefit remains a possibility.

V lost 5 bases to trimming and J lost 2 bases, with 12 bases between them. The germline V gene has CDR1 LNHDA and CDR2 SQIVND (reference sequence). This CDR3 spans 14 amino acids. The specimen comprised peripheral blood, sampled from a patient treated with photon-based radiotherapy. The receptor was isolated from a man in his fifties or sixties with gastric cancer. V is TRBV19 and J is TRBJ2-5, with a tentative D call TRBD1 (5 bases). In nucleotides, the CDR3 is TGTGCCAGTAGTCCCCGACAGAGTCAAGAGACCCAGTACTTC. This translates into CASSPRQSQETQYF.